These 8 T cell receptor beta chains share one sample of origin, sequenced in a study of cytomegalovirus exposure and HLA in healthy donors. Primers for the PCR totalled 60 Vbeta and 13 Jbeta. Here immunoSEQ multiplex PCR was the method, and the copy in TCRdb shows in-frame clones only, minus some. The sample shows 95,000 to 150,000 clones, 77% of them seen only once. Sequenced: PBMCs. These receptors all stem from a woman between 35 and 50 years old in good health and CMV-seropositive.

This clone was recorded only once. The chain couples TRBV18 to TRBJ1-2, with D possibly matching TRBD1 (6 bases). V gave up 4 bases and J gave up 8 bases, with 20 bases separating them. Germline V gene lookup returns CDR1 KGHSH and CDR2 LQKENI. The CDR3 runs to 15 residues. The CDR3 region has the DNA TGTGCCAGCTCACTCCAGCGGGGGGCCGCGAGGGGCTACACCTTC. Its translation is CASSLQRGAARGYTF.

The V and J genes are TRBV6-1 and TRBJ1-2; perhaps TRBD1 as D (5 bases). CDR3 length: 14 residues. Germline V gene data show CDR1 as MNHNS and CDR2 as SASEGT. The V gene lost 2 bases and the J gene lost 4 bases, with 11 bases spanning the gap. CDR3 amino acids: CASSESHTGYGYTF. CDR3 bases: TGTGCCAGCAGTGAATCGCACACAGGCTATGGCTACACCTTC.

The gene calls are TRBV19 and TRBJ1-1; D ambiguous. V was cut by 6 bases and J by 1 base, with 12 bases left in between. Germline V gene data show CDR1 as LNHDA and CDR2 as SQIVND (reference sequence). The CDR3 extends over 14 amino acids. The DNA of the CDR3 is TGTGCCAGTAGGTCTGAAGGGAGGAACACTGAAGCTTTCTTT. Its protein is CASRSEGRNTEAFF.

V usage is TRBV7-5 and J usage is TRBJ1-4; the D call of TRBD1 is as the table states it, not checked on the DNA. TRBV7-5 is assigned pseudogene status. The CDR3 covers 15 residues. This CDR3 is CARKGAPATNEKLFF. For the CDR3, the DNA is TGTGCCAGAAAAGGGGCTCCTGCAACTAATGAAAAACTGTTTTTT.

The CDR3 sequence: CASSPPKGAYNEQFF. As DNA, the CDR3 is TGTGCCAGCAGTCCCCCGAAAGGGGCCTACAATGAGCAGTTCTTC. The chain recombines TRBV28 with TRBJ2-1; D perhaps matches TRBD1 (5 bases). With 5 bases removed from V and 2 bases from J, the gap between germline ends came to 13 bases. The CDR3 covers 15 residues. The germline gives CDR1 MDHEN, CDR2 SYDVKM. Using reference TRBV28 and TRBJ2-1 for the parts outside the CDR3, the full variable domain is DVKVTQSSRYLVKRTGEKVFLECVQDMDHENMFWYRQDPGLGLRLIYFSYDVKMKEKGDIPEGYSVSREKKERFSLILESASTNQTSMYLCASSPPKGAYNEQFFGPGTRLTVL.

The table lists this clone with a few counts. The CDR3 here is CASSRGAMVEKLFF. The CDR3 DNA reads TGTGCCAGCAGCCGCGGGGCAATGGTTGAAAAACTGTTTTTT. The chain has TRBV11-2 and TRBJ1-4; D might be TRBD1 (5 bases). V was cut by 5 bases and J by 7 bases, with 14 bases left in between. CDR1 and CDR2 (germline): SGHAT, FQNNGV. This CDR3 spans 14 amino acids.

The chain couples TRBV18 to TRBJ2-5; 10 nucleotides line up with TRBD1. The J call may be incorrect, as the DNA end agrees better with TRBJ2-7. This CDR3 has 14 amino acids. Germline V CDR1 and CDR2: KGHSH, LQKENI. CDR3 sequence: CASSLNRDRGEQYF. The CDR3 bases are TGTGCCAGCTCACTCAACCGGGACAGGGGCGAGCAGTACTTC.

The chain combines TRBV19 with TRBJ2-1; no reliable D call. With 3 bases removed from V and 10 bases from J, the gap between germline ends came to 10 bases. CDR1 and CDR2 (germline): LNHDA, SQIVND (reference sequence). CDR3 size: 12 residues. The CDR3 bases are TGTGCCAGTAGTATCGGCGTGGAGGAGCAGTTCTTC. Encoded protein: CASSIGVEEQFF.